This T cell receptor beta chain was sequenced during a study of blood T cells in healthy people across ages. V gave up 5 bases and J gave up 6 bases; unmatched junction bases: 5. The germline V gene encodes CDR1 MNHEY and CDR2 SMNVEV (reference sequence). The CDR3 contains 14 residues. Study-wide points: The study found more naive CD4+ cells and higher diversity in long-lived than aged donors. Underestimates were what the diversity estimates from one million T cells were considered to be.

The authors ran a second PCR of roughly 6 to 12 cycles using a sample-barcoded 5' primer and a J-beta primer mix. TCRdb re-called the 5' RACE reads through MiXCR, storing one row per CDR3 protein. The table shows approximately 490,000 distinct CDR3 sequences, with nearly 25% occurring only once. A note on this clonotype: Its antigen is unidentified.

This sample was also put to use in a study of T cells of mothers and their children. That work adds: In the second PCR, M1S primer introduced barcodes and 2-4 random bases. It was observed that no persistent microchimeric T cell clones could be detected.

The V gene is TRBV27, the J gene TRBJ2-7; TRBD1 matches 12 bases. This receptor was obtained from a boy aged 10-17 years in good health. The specimen was blood. DNA of the CDR3: TGTGCCAGCAGTCCCGGGACAGGGGGCACCGAGCAGTACTTC. Its protein is CASSPGTGGTEQYF.